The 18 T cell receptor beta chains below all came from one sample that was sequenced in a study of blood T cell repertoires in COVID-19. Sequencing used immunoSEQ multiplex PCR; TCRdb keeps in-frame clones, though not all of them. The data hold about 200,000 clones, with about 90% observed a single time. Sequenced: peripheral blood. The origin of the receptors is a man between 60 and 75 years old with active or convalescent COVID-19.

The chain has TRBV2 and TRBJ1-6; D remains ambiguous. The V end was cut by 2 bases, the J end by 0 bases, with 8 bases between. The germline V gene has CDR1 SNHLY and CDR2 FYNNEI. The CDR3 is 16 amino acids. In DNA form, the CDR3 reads TGTGCCAGCAGTGAAATACAGAGCTCCTATAATTCACCCCTCCACTTT. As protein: CASSEIQSSYNSPLHF.

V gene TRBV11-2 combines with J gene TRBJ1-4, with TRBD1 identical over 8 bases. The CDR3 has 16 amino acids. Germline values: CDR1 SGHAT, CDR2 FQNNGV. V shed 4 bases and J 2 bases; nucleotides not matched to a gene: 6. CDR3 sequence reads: CASSSIRGPTNEKLFF. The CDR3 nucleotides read TGTGCCAGCAGCTCTATCAGGGGGCCCACTAATGAAAAACTGTTTTTT.

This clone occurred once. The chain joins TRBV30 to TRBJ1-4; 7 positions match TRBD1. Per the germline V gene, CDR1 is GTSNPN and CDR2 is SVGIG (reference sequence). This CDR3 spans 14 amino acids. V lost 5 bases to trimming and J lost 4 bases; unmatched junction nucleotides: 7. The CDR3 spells CAWGETGDNEKLFF. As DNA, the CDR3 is TGTGCCTGGGGGGAAACAGGGGATAATGAAAAACTGTTTTTT.

CDR3 nucleotide sequence: TGTGCCAGCAGCGGAGGGACAGGGTTTGGCAATGAGCAGTTCTTC. Translating gives CASSGGTGFGNEQFF. This sequence joins TRBV7-6 and TRBJ2-1; 9 bases match TRBD1. There are 15 residues in the CDR3. CDR1 and CDR2 (germline): SGHVS, FNYEAQ. Unmatched junction bases numbered 8, after V lost 5 bases and J lost 6 bases.

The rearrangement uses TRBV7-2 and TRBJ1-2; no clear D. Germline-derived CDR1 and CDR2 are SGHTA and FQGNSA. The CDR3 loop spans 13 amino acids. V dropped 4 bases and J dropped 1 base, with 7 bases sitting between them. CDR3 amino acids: CASSSSVNYGYTF. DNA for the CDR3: TGTGCCAGCAGCTCCTCCGTTAACTATGGCTACACCTTC.

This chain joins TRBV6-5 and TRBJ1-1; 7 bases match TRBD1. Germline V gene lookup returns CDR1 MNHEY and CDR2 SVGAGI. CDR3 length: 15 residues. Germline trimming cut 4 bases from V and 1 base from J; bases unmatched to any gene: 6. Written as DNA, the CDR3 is TGTGCCAGCAGTTTATACAGGGGCTCGAACACTGAAGCTTTCTTT. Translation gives CASSLYRGSNTEAFF.

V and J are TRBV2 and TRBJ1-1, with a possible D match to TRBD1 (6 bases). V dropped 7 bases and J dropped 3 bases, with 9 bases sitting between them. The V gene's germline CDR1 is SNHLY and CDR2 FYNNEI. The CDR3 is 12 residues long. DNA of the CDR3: TGTGCCAGCACACACAGGGACACTGAAGCTTTCTTT. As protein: CASTHRDTEAFF.

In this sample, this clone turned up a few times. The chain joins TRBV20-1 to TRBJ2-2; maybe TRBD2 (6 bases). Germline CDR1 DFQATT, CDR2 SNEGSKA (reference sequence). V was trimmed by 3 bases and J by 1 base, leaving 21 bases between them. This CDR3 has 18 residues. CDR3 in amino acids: CSASNPRGVSGNTGELFF. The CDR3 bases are TGCAGTGCTAGTAACCCACGAGGGGTTAGCGGGAACACCGGGGAGCTGTTTTTT.

The CDR3 DNA reads TGTGCCAGCCGGCAGCGGGGGGGCCCTAGTGCAGATACGCAGTATTTT. It yields the protein CASRQRGGPSADTQYF. This chain joins TRBV11-1 and TRBJ2-3, with 10 positions matching TRBD2. Germline CDR1 SGHAT, CDR2 FQDESV (reference sequence). The V segment lost 8 bases and the J segment 4 bases; nucleotides outside the gene matches: 12. The CDR3 has 16 residues.

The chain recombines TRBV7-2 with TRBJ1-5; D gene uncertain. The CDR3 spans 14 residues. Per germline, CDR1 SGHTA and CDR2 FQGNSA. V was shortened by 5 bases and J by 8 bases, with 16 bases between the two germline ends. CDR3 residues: CASSPREGGEPQHF. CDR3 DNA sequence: TGTGCCAGCAGCCCCCGGGAGGGAGGAGAGCCCCAGCATTTT.

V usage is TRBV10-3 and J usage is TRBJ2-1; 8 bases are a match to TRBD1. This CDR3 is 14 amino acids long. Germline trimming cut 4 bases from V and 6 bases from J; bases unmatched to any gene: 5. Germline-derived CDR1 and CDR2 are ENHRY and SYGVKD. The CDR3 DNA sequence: TGTGCCATCAGTGCCGGGGGACAGGCCAATGAGCAGTTCTTC. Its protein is CAISAGGQANEQFF.

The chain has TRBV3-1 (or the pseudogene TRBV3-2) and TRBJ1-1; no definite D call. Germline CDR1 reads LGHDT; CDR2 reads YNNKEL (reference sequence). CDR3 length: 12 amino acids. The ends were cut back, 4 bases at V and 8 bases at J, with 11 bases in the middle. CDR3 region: CASSRRTGEAFF. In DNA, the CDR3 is TGTGCCAGCAGCCGGCGGACGGGAGAAGCTTTCTTT.

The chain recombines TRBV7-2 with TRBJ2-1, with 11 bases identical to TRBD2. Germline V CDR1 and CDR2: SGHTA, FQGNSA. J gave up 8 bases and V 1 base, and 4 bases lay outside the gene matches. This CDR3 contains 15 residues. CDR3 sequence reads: CASSLVAGGQDEQFF. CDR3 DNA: TGTGCCAGCAGCTTAGTAGCGGGGGGGCAGGATGAGCAGTTCTTC. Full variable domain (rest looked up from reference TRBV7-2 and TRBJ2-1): GAGVSQSPSNKVTEKGKDVELRCDPISGHTALYWYRQSLGQGLEFLIYFQGNSAPDKSGLPSDRFSAERTGGSVSTLTIQRTQQEDSAVYLCASSLVAGGQDEQFFGPGTRLTVL.

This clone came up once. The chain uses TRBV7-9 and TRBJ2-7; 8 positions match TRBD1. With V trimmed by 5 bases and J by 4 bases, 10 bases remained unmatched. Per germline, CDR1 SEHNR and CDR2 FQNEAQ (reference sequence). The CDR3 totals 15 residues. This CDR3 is CASSPPGQAPYEQYF. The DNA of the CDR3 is TGTGCCAGCAGCCCCCCGGGACAGGCCCCTTACGAGCAGTACTTC.

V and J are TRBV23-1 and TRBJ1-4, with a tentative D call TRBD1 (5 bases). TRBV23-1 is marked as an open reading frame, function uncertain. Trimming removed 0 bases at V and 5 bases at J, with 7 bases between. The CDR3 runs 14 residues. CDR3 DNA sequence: TGCGCCAGCAGTCAATCGCGGGGCAATGAAAAACTGTTTTTT. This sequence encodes CASSQSRGNEKLFF.

In DNA, the CDR3 is TGTGCCACCAGTGATTTGCAAGGGGGCAAGGAAGTCTACGAGCAGTACTTC. Protein sequence: CATSDLQGGKEVYEQYF. The chain has TRBV24-1 and TRBJ2-7, with 7 nucleotides matching TRBD1. Trimming took 0 bases from V and 3 from J; bases not matched to a gene: 10. This CDR3 has 17 amino acids. The V gene's germline CDR1 is KGHDR and CDR2 SFDVKD.

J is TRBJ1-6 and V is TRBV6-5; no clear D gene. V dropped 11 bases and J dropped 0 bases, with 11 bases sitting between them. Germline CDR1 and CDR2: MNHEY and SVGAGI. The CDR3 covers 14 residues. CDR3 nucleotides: TGTGCCTCAGACGCTAGCTCCTATAATTCACCCCTCCACTTT. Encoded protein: CASDASSYNSPLHF.

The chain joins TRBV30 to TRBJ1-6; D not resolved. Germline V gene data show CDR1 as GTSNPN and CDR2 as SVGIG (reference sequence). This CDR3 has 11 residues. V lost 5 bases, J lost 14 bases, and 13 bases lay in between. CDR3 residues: CAWRRRGALHF. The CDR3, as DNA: TGTGCCTGGCGGCGGCGGGGAGCCCTCCACTTT.